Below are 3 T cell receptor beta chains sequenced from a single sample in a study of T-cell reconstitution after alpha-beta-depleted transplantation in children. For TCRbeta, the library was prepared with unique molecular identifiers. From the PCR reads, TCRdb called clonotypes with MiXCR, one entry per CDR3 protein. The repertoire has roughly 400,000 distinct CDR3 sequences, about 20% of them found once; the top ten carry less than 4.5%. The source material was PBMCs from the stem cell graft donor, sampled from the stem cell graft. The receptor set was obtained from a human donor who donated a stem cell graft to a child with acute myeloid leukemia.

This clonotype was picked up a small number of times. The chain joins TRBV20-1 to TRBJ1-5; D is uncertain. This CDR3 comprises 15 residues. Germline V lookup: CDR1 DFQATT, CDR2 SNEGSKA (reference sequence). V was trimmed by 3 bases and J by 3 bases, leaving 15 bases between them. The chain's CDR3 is CSASDGQAINQPQHF. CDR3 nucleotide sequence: TGCAGTGCTAGTGACGGGCAGGCTATCAATCAGCCCCAGCATTTT.

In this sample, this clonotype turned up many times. CDR3 region: CSARGGYEQYF. Written as DNA, the CDR3 is TGCAGTGCTAGAGGGGGCTACGAGCAGTACTTC. V usage is TRBV20-1 and J usage is TRBJ2-7; no clear D. CDR3 length: 11 residues. Germline CDR1 DFQATT, CDR2 SNEGSKA (reference sequence). Trimming left V 1 base short and J 3 bases short, with 4 bases between.

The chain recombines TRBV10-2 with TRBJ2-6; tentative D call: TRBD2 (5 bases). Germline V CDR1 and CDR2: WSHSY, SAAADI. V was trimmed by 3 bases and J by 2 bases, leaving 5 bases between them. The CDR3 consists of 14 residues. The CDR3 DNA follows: TGCGCCAGCAGTGACGGGGCTGGGGCCAACGTCCTGACTTTC. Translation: CASSDGAGANVLTF.